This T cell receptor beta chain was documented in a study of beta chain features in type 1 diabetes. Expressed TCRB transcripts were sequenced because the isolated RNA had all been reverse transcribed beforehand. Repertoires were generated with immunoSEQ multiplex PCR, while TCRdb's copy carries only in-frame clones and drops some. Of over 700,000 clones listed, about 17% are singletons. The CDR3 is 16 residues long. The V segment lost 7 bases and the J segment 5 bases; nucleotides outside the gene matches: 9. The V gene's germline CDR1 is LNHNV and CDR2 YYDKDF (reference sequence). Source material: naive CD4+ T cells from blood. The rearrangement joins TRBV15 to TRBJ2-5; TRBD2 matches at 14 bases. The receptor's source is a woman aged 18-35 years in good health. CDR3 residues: CATTRTSGRIKETQYF. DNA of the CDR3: TGTGCCACCACCAGGACTAGCGGGAGGATAAAGGAGACCCAGTACTTC.